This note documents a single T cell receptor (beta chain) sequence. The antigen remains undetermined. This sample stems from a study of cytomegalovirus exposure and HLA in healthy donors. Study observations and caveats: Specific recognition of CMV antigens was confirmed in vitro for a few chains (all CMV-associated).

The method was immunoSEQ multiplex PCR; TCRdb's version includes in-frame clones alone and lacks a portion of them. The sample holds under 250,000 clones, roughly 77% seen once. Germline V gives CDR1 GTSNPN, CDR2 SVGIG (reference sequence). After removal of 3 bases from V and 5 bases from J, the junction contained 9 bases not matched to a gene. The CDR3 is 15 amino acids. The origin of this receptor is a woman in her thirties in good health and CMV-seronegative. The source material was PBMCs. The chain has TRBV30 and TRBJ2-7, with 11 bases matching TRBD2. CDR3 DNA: TGTGCCTGGAGCCCACCGGGACTAGCGGCTCACGAGCAGTACTTC. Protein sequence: CAWSPPGLAAHEQYF.